These 13 T cell receptor beta chains share one sample of origin, sequenced in a study of human T cells and chemical hapten exposure. From the RACE reads, TCRdb called clonotypes with MiXCR, one entry per CDR3 protein. The data contain around 130,000 distinct CDR3 sequences, more than 7.5% of them singletons. Time point reported: healthy volunteer bleed at 2 weeks. From whole blood left unfractionated, total RNA was extracted. Sequencing used whole blood. These receptors originate from a male donor in good health. Some clones in this sample may be carry-over from other donors' samples.

This clonotype has only a few counts. The V call is TRBV7-2, the J call TRBJ1-5; 7 bases are a match to TRBD1. Germline V CDR1 and CDR2: SGHTA, FQGNSA. With 6 bases clipped from V and 3 bases from J, the junction kept 2 bases outside the gene matches. CDR3 size: 13 residues. CDR3 nucleotide sequence: TGTGCCAGCAGTGACAGGGCCAATCAGCCCCAGCATTTT. Amino acid sequence: CASSDRANQPQHF.

The chain employs TRBV19 and TRBJ2-5; TRBD2 is a possible D gene (5 bases). The CDR3 contains 14 residues. The V gene lost 3 bases and the J gene lost 1 base, with 9 bases spanning the gap. Germline lookup yields CDR1 LNHDA and CDR2 SQIVND (reference sequence). In DNA form, the CDR3 reads TGTGCCAGTAGTATCCGAGGGATCCAAGAGACCCAGTACTTC. Its protein is CASSIRGIQETQYF. Based on the CDR3 plus reference TRBV19 and TRBJ2-5, the full variable domain is DGGITQSPKYLFRKEGQNVTLSCEQNLNHDAMYWYRQDPGQGLRLIYYSQIVNDFQKGDIAEGYSVSREKKESFPLTVTSAQKNPTAFYLCASSIRGIQETQYFGPGTRLLVL.

In this sample, this clonotype turned up a few times. The chain couples TRBV12-3 or TRBV12-4 to TRBJ2-3, with D perhaps TRBD1 or TRBD2 (7 bases each). Between the trimmed V and J ends, which lost 7 bases and 6 bases, there was a span of 17 bases. This CDR3 is built from 14 residues. The CDR3 nucleotides read TGTGCCAGCAACCCCAGGGGGGGGCCCGATACGCAGTATTTT. Protein: CASNPRGGPDTQYF.

In its sample, this clonotype was seen a few times. The V call is TRBV20-1, the J call TRBJ2-1; D might be TRBD1 (5 bases). Germline assignment: CDR1 DFQATT and CDR2 SNEGSKA (reference sequence). The CDR3 runs 14 residues. Trimming pared 0 bases from V and 3 bases from J, leaving 9 bases between. This chain's CDR3 is CSAREGAYYNEQFF. In DNA, the CDR3 is TGCAGTGCTAGAGAAGGGGCCTACTACAATGAGCAGTTCTTC.

In its sample, this clonotype was seen a few times. V and J are TRBV29-1 and TRBJ2-5, with D tentatively TRBD2 (6 bases). V was clipped by 4 bases and J by 4 bases, with 13 bases between them. This CDR3 has 13 residues. Looked up from germline, CDR1 is SQVTM and CDR2 is ANQGSEA. CDR3 sequence (DNA): TGCAGCGTTGCTATGGGGGGTGGAGAGACCCAGTACTTC. Translating it yields CSVAMGGGETQYF. Based on the CDR3 plus reference TRBV29-1 and TRBJ2-5, the full variable domain is SAVISQKPSRDICQRGTSLTIQCQVDSQVTMMFWYRQQPGQSLTLIATANQGSEATYESGFVIDKFPISRPNLTFSTLTVSNMSPEDSSIYLCSVAMGGGETQYFGPGTRLLVL.

The chain joins TRBV12-5 to TRBJ2-1, with TRBD2 matching 9 bases. CDR1 and CDR2 from the germline V gene are LGHNT and FRNRAP. V lost 5 bases, J lost 5 bases, and 10 bases stayed unmatched. This CDR3 comprises 16 residues. The CDR3 loop is CASGPLIAGAHNEQFF. Written as DNA, the CDR3 is TGTGCTAGTGGTCCCCTCATAGCGGGAGCCCACAATGAGCAGTTCTTC.

V is TRBV6-5 and J is TRBJ1-6, with no clear D. Germline values: CDR1 MNHEY, CDR2 SVGAGI. V dropped 2 bases and J dropped 6 bases, with 5 bases sitting between them. The CDR3 has 13 amino acids. The CDR3 loop reads CASSYGVNSPLHF. The CDR3 DNA reads as TGTGCCAGCAGTTACGGGGTTAATTCACCCCTCCACTTT.

The chain joins TRBV20-1 to TRBJ2-1, with 12 positions matching TRBD2. Germline V gives CDR1 DFQATT, CDR2 SNEGSKA (reference sequence). Trimming cost V 8 bases and J 1 base; bases outside gene matches: 15. The CDR3 loop spans 18 amino acids. CDR3 nucleotide sequence: TGCAGTACACGTTCTCTAGCGGGGGGGCCCAGTTCCTACAATGAGCAGTTCTTC. Translated, it gives CSTRSLAGGPSSYNEQFF.

V usage is TRBV6-1 and J usage is TRBJ1-2, with 7 bases fitting TRBD1. Germline V gene data show CDR1 as MNHNS and CDR2 as SASEGT. V lost 5 bases, J lost 1 base, and 13 bases stayed unmatched. This CDR3 is built from 17 residues. Here the CDR3 DNA reads TGTGCCAGCAGTCCTTGGACAGGCGCGCCTCTTAACTATGGCTACACCTTC. Encoded protein: CASSPWTGAPLNYGYTF.

This clonotype has a count of ten or more. This chain links TRBV7-9 with TRBJ1-4; D gene ambiguous. In germline, CDR1 is SEHNR, CDR2 FQNEAQ (reference sequence). The CDR3 is 13 amino acids. Trimming removed 3 bases from V and 3 bases from J, with 5 bases in between. The DNA for the CDR3 is TGTGCCAGCAGCTTCAGTTCTAATGAAAAACTGTTTTTT. Protein product: CASSFSSNEKLFF.

This clonotype showed up many times. The chain is built from TRBV6-6 and TRBJ1-5, with D maybe TRBD1 (6 bases). V was clipped by 7 bases and J by 3 bases, with 19 bases between them. The CDR3 is made up of 16 amino acids. Germline-derived CDR1 and CDR2 are MNHNY and SVGAGI (reference sequence). The CDR3 sequence is CASNPGDDSPNQPQHF. The DNA for the CDR3 is TGTGCCAGCAACCCAGGGGATGACAGTCCCAATCAGCCCCAGCATTTT.

This clonotype turned up a few times. This sequence joins TRBV5-5 and TRBJ2-7; the D is unclear. CDR1 is SGHKS and CDR2 is YYEKEE in the germline V gene (reference sequence). Trimming stripped 0 bases from V and 2 bases from J, with 12 bases between. There are 15 residues in the CDR3. CDR3 nucleotide sequence: TGTGCCAGCAGCTTGGGAGTCCGGTCGGCCTACGAGCAGTACTTC. It codes for CASSLGVRSAYEQYF. The variable domain in full, with the rest retrieved from reference TRBV5-5 and TRBJ2-7, is DAGVTQSPTHLIKTRGQQVTLRCSPISGHKSVSWYQQVLGQGPQFIFQYYEKEERGRGNFPDRFSARQFPNYSSELNVNALLLGDSALYLCASSLGVRSAYEQYFGPGTRLTVT.

This clonotype was recorded at least ten times. The chain combines TRBV3-1 with TRBJ2-7, with D uncertain. Trimming removed 6 bases at V and 3 bases at J, with 12 bases between. The CDR3 extends over 13 amino acids. The V gene's germline CDR1 is LGHDT and CDR2 YNNKEL (reference sequence). CDR3 amino acids: CASRKARSYEQYF. The CDR3 DNA is TGTGCCAGCAGAAAAGCTAGAAGCTACGAGCAGTACTTC.